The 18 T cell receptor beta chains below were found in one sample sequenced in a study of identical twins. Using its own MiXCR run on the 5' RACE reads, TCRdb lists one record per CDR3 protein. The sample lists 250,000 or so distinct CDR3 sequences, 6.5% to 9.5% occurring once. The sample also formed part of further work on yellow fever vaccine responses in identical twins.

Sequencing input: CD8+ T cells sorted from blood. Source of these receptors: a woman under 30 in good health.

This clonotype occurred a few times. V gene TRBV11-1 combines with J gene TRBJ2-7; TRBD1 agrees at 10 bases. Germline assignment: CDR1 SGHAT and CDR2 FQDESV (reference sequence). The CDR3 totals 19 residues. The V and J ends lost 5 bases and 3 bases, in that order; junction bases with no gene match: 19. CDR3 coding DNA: TGTGCCAGCAGCACCTGGACAGGGGGGTCGACGCCGAGGAACTACGAGCAGTACTTC. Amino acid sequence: CASSTWTGGSTPRNYEQYF.

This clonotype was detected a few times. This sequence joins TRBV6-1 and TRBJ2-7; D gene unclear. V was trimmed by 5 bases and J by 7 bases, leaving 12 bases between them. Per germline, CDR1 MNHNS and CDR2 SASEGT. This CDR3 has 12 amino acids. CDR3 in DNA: TGTGCCAGCAGTAAAGACGCTTTTGAGCAGTACTTC. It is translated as CASSKDAFEQYF.

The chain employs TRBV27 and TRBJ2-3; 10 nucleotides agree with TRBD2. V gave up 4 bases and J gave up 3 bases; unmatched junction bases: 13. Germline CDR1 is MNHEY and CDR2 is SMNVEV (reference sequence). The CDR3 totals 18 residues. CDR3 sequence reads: CASSSYPGLASLTDTQYF. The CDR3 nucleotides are TGTGCCAGCAGTTCCTATCCGGGACTAGCGAGCCTAACAGATACGCAGTATTTT.

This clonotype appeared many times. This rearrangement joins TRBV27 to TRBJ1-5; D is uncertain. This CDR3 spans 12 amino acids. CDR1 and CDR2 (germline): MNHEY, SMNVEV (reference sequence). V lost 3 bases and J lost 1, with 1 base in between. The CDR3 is CASSFSNQPQHF. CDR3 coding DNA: TGTGCCAGCAGTTTCAGCAATCAGCCCCAGCATTTT.

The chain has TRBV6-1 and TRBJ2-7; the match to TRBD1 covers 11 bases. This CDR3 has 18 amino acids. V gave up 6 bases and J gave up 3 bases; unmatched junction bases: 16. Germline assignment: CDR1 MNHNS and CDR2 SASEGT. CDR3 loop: CASRTLWVAGQGDYEQYF. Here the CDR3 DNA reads TGTGCCAGCAGAACCTTATGGGTAGCGGGACAGGGGGACTACGAGCAGTACTTC.

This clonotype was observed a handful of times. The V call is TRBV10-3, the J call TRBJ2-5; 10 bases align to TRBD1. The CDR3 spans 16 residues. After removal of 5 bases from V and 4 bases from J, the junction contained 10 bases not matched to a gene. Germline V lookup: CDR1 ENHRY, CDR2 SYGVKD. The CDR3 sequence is CAISREGQGSGETQYF. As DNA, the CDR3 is TGTGCCATCAGTAGGGAGGGACAGGGGTCGGGAGAGACCCAGTACTTC.

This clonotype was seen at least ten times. This chain's CDR3 is CASSPYFGGELFF. The CDR3 DNA sequence: TGTGCCAGCAGTCCGTATTTTGGCGGGGAGCTGTTTTTT. V and J are TRBV12-3 or TRBV12-4 and TRBJ2-2; D uncertain. The ends were cut back, 5 bases at V and 7 bases at J, with 11 bases in the middle. The CDR3 totals 13 residues.

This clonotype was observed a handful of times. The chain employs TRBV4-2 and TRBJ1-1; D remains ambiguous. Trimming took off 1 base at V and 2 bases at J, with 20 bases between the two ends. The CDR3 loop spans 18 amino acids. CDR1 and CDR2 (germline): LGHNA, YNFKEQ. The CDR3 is CASSQGRQIIGANTEAFF. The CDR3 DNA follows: TGTGCCAGCAGCCAAGGGAGGCAGATAATAGGTGCCAACACTGAAGCTTTCTTT.

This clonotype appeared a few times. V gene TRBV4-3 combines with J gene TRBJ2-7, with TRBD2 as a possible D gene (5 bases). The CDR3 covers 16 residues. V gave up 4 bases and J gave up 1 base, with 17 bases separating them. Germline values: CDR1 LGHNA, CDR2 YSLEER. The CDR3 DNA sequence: TGCGCCAGCAGCCCCGAGGCTAGCCTACTTTCCTACGAGCAGTACTTC. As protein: CASSPEASLLSYEQYF.

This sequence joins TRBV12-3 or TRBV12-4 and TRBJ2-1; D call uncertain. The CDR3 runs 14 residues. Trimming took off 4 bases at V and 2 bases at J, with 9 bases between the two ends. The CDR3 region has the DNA TGTGCCAGCAGTTCTTGGGGTACCTACAATGAGCAGTTCTTC. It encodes CASSSWGTYNEQFF.

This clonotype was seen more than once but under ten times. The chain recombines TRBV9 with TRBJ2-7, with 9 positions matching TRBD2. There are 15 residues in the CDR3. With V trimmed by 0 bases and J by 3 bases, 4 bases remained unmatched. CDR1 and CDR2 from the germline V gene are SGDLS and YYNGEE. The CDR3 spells CASSVVAGDIYEQYF. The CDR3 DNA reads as TGTGCCAGCAGCGTAGTAGCGGGGGATATCTACGAGCAGTACTTC.

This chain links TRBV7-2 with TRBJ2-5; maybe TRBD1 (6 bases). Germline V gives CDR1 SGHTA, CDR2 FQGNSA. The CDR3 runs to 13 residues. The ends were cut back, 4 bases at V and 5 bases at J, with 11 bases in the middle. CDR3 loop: CASSSGVGETQYF. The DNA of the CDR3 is TGTGCCAGCAGCTCAGGGGTCGGGGAGACCCAGTACTTC.

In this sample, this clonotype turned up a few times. CDR3 sequence reads: CASSQARLPYNEQFF. DNA of the CDR3: TGTGCCAGCAGCCAAGCTCGGTTGCCTTACAATGAGCAGTTCTTC. V gene TRBV3-1 combines with J gene TRBJ2-1; unclear D gene. V was cut by 1 base and J by 4 bases, with 11 bases left in between. CDR1 is LGHDT, CDR2 YNNKEL, per germline (reference sequence). The CDR3 has 15 amino acids.

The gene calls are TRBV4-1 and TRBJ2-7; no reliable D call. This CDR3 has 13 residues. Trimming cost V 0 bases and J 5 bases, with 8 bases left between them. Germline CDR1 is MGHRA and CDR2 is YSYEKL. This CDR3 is CASSQEERNEQYF. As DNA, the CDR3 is TGCGCCAGCAGCCAAGAAGAGAGGAACGAGCAGTACTTC.

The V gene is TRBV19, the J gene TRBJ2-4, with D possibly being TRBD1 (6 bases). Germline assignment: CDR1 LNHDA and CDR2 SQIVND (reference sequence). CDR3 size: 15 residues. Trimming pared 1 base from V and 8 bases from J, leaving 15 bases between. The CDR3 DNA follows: TGTGCCAGTAGTATAGTCGACAGGATAGGGGACATTCAGTACTTC. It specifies CASSIVDRIGDIQYF. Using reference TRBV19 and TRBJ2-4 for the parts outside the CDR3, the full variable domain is DGGITQSPKYLFRKEGQNVTLSCEQNLNHDAMYWYRQDPGQGLRLIYYSQIVNDFQKGDIAEGYSVSREKKESFPLTVTSAQKNPTAFYLCASSIVDRIGDIQYFGAGTRLSVL.

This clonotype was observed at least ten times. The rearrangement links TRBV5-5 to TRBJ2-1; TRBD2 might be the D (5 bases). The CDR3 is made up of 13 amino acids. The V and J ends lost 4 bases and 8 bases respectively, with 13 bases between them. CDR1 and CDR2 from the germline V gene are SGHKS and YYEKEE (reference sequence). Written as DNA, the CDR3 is TGTGCCAGCAGCCAGGAGGCATGGGATGAGCAGTTCTTC. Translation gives CASSQEAWDEQFF. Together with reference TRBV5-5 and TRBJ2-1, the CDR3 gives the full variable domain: DAGVTQSPTHLIKTRGQQVTLRCSPISGHKSVSWYQQVLGQGPQFIFQYYEKEERGRGNFPDRFSARQFPNYSSELNVNALLLGDSALYLCASSQEAWDEQFFGPGTRLTVL.

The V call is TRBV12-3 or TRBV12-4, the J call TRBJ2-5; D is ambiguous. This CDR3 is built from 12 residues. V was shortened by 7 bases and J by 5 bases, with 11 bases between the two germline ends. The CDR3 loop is CASNSVLETQYF. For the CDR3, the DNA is TGTGCCAGCAATAGTGTTTTGGAGACCCAGTACTTC.

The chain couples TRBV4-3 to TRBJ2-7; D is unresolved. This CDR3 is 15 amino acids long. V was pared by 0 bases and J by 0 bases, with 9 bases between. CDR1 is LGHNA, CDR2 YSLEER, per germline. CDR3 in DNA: TGCGCCAGCAGCCAAGAACCAGACGGCTCCTACGAGCAGTACTTC. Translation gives CASSQEPDGSYEQYF.